The 21 T cell receptor beta chains listed next were all sequenced from one sample in a study of CD8 T cell repertoires and HIV-1 epitope variants. Repertoires were generated with immunoSEQ multiplex PCR, while TCRdb's copy carries only in-frame clones and drops some. This table holds about 7,300 clones, 60% to 65% found once. Antigens for these TCRs are unknown. Sequencing was done on a sample of cultured CD8+ T cells derived from PBMCs. The receptors here all came from a male donor with HIV.

This clone was seen once. This chain connects TRBV7-9 to TRBJ2-7, with D possibly being TRBD1 (5 bases). Germline V gene sequence: CDR1 SEHNR, CDR2 FQNEAQ (reference sequence). This CDR3 comprises 14 residues. The V and J ends lost 0 bases and 3 bases respectively, with 9 bases between them. The DNA of the CDR3 is TGTGCCAGCAGCTTAGCCGACAGTTTCTACGAGCAGTACTTC. Translating gives CASSLADSFYEQYF.

This clone came up a few times. The CDR3 sequence is CASSLGLAGENEQFF. As DNA, the CDR3 is TGTGCCAGCAGCCTGGGACTAGCGGGAGAAAATGAGCAGTTCTTC. The chain carries TRBV9 and TRBJ2-1; 14 bases map to TRBD2. Trimming removed 4 bases from V and 7 bases from J; junction bases left unmatched: 4. Germline V CDR1 and CDR2: SGDLS, YYNGEE. The CDR3 has 15 residues. Together with reference TRBV9 and TRBJ2-1, the CDR3 gives the full variable domain: DSGVTQTPKHLITATGQRVTLRCSPRSGDLSVYWYQQSLDQGLQFLIQYYNGEERAKGNILERFSAQQFPDLHSELNLSSLELGDSALYFCASSLGLAGENEQFFGPGTRLTVL.

V gene TRBV28 combines with J gene TRBJ2-7, with D possibly TRBD2 on 5 matching bases. Per germline, CDR1 MDHEN and CDR2 SYDVKM. V shed 2 bases and J shed 0 bases, with 8 bases lying between them. The CDR3 totals 14 residues. The CDR3, as DNA: TGTGCCAGCAGTTTAATAGCGAGCTCCTACGAGCAGTACTTC. It specifies CASSLIASSYEQYF.

The sample holds a few counts of this clone. V gene TRBV2 combines with J gene TRBJ2-5, with D possibly TRBD1 on 5 matching bases. V gave up 7 bases and J gave up 5 bases, with 11 bases separating them. Germline CDR1 SNHLY, CDR2 FYNNEI. The CDR3 is 12 residues long. CDR3 amino acids: CASMDILETQYF. CDR3 in DNA: TGTGCCAGCATGGACATCCTCGAGACCCAGTACTTC.

The J gene is TRBJ1-1, the V gene TRBV9, with 7 bases identical to TRBD1. CDR1 SGDLS and CDR2 YYNGEE come from the germline V gene. The CDR3 is made up of 13 amino acids. The J segment lost 6 bases and the V segment lost 2 bases, leaving 4 bases of the junction unmatched. The CDR3 DNA reads as TGTGCCAGCAGCGTCGGACAGGTTTCTGAAGCTTTCTTT. Translating gives CASSVGQVSEAFF.

The rearrangement uses TRBV9 and TRBJ2-1; 13 positions match TRBD2. The germline gives CDR1 SGDLS, CDR2 YYNGEE. The CDR3 consists of 16 residues. V was clipped by 3 bases and J by 9 bases; unmatched bases: 9. In nucleotides, the CDR3 is TGTGCCAGCAGCGCAGGGACTAGCGGGGACCGGGGTGAGCAGTTCTTC. Translated: CASSAGTSGDRGEQFF.

This clone was picked up a small number of times. The chain employs TRBV2 and TRBJ2-2; the D gene is possibly TRBD1 (6 bases). CDR3 length: 16 amino acids. V was shortened by 1 base and J by 2 bases, with 11 bases between the two germline ends. CDR1 and CDR2 from the germline V gene are SNHLY and FYNNEI. The CDR3 spells CASSEVRQVNTGELFF. CDR3 nucleotide sequence: TGTGCCAGCAGTGAAGTACGACAGGTCAACACCGGGGAGCTGTTTTTT.

The rearrangement uses TRBV6-6 and TRBJ2-3; D gene ambiguous. Per the germline V gene, CDR1 is MNHNY and CDR2 is SVGAGI (reference sequence). Trimming removed 6 bases at V and 2 bases at J, with 6 bases between. The length of the CDR3 is 12 residues. CDR3 coding DNA: TGTGCCAGCAGGCGGTTCACAGATACGCAGTATTTT. Amino acids: CASRRFTDTQYF.

V gene TRBV19 combines with J gene TRBJ2-7; the match to TRBD1 covers 9 bases. Trimming took 6 bases from V and 0 from J; bases not matched to a gene: 6. The V gene's germline CDR1 is LNHDA and CDR2 SQIVND (reference sequence). The CDR3 contains 15 residues. The CDR3 nucleotides read TGTGCCAGTAGCACGACAGGGGGTTACTCCTACGAGCAGTACTTC. Its translation: CASSTTGGYSYEQYF.

CDR3 bases: TGTGCCAGCAGCTCCGGACAGGGCCAGAACACTGAAGCTTTCTTT. It yields the protein CASSSGQGQNTEAFF. The V and J genes are TRBV5-4 and TRBJ1-1; 8 bases map to TRBD1. CDR1 is SGHNT and CDR2 is YYREEE in the germline V gene (reference sequence). Trimming at V came to 3 bases and at J to 1 base, leaving 5 bases not matched to a gene. The CDR3 sequence is 15 residues long. Drawing the rest from reference TRBV5-4 and TRBJ1-1, the complete variable domain is ETGVTQSPTHLIKTRGQQVTLRCSSQSGHNTVSWYQQALGQGPQFIFQYYREEENGRGNFPPRFSGLQFPNYSSELNVNALELDDSALYLCASSSGQGQNTEAFFGQGTRLTVV.

V and J are TRBV27 and TRBJ2-1, with 11 bases lining up with TRBD2. CDR1 MNHEY and CDR2 SMNVEV come from the germline V gene (reference sequence). V shed 3 bases, J shed 7 bases, and the junction held 8 bases outside the gene matches. CDR3 length: 16 amino acids. The CDR3 DNA reads as TGTGCCAGCAGTTTGGTAGCGGGGGGGCCAGGGAATGAGCAGTTCTTC. As protein: CASSLVAGGPGNEQFF.

This clone appeared a few times. The chain's CDR3 is CAISEGGTAEAFF. The CDR3 DNA reads TGTGCCATCAGTGAGGGAGGGACCGCCGAAGCTTTCTTT. This chain connects TRBV10-3 to TRBJ1-1, with D possibly matching TRBD1 (5 bases). This CDR3 is 13 amino acids long. Trimming cost V 2 bases and J 8 bases, with 12 bases left between them. In germline, CDR1 is ENHRY, CDR2 SYGVKD.

V is TRBV28 and J is TRBJ2-6; 8 nucleotides match TRBD2. The ends lost 0 bases at V and 0 bases at J; junction bases unmatched: 1. The CDR3 loop spans 17 amino acids. In germline, CDR1 is MDHEN, CDR2 SYDVKM. The CDR3 region is CASSLWSGGSGANVLTF. The CDR3 DNA sequence: TGTGCCAGCAGTTTATGGAGCGGGGGCTCTGGGGCCAACGTCCTGACTTTC.

The V gene is TRBV14, the J gene TRBJ2-1; no clear D gene. Trimming shortened V by 0 bases and J by 2 bases, and 8 bases separated the two germline ends. Germline CDR1 and CDR2: SGHDN and FVKESK. CDR3 length: 15 amino acids. CDR3 nucleotide sequence: TGTGCCAGCAGCCAAGATCGGAAGCCCTACAATGAGCAGTTCTTC. Amino acid sequence: CASSQDRKPYNEQFF.

The table lists this clone with a few counts. J is TRBJ2-3 and V is TRBV21-1; the table calls TRBD2, which could not be checked here. TRBV21-1 is listed as a pseudogene. The CDR3 has 15 amino acids. CDR3 bases: TGTGCCAGCAGTTCTAGCGGATCGGGCACAGATACGCAGTATTTT. Amino acid sequence: CASSSSGSGTDTQYF.

Remarks on this clone: The junction does not match germline at one end; this may be a read error. V usage is TRBV19 and J usage is TRBJ2-7, with 11 bases aligning to TRBD1. CDR3 length equals 15 residues. CDR1 and CDR2 from the germline V gene are LNHDA and SQIVND (reference sequence). The chain's CDR3 is CASSQTGTGGTRPSF. In DNA form, the CDR3 reads TGTGCCAGTAGTCAAACCGGGACAGGGGGAACTAGACCGTCCTTC.

This clone is deemed medium-sized. The J gene is TRBJ2-7, the V gene TRBV5-6, with D perhaps TRBD1 (5 bases). V lost 4 bases and J lost 2, with 13 bases in between. CDR3 length: 14 amino acids. Germline CDR1 and CDR2: SGHDT and YYEEEE. This chain's CDR3 is CASSDSTVTYEQYF. CDR3 nucleotide sequence: TGTGCCAGCAGCGACTCGACAGTTACCTACGAGCAGTACTTC.

The chain links TRBV10-1 to TRBJ2-3; D ambiguous. V shed 3 bases and J shed 2 bases, with 9 bases lying between them. Germline CDR1 is WNHNN and CDR2 is SYGVQD (reference sequence). The CDR3 length is 14 residues. CDR3 bases: TGCGCCAGCAGTGAAGGTGGGATCACAGATACGCAGTATTTT. Protein product: CASSEGGITDTQYF.

V is TRBV7-6 and J is TRBJ2-7; 7 bases align to TRBD2. CDR3 length: 14 residues. J was trimmed by 6 bases and V by 8 bases; bases with no gene match: 13. Germline V CDR1 and CDR2: SGHVS, FNYEAQ. The CDR3 DNA follows: TGTGCCAGCTCGGCGGGGGAGCGTAGTGGCGAGCAGTACTTC. This translates into CASSAGERSGEQYF.

CDR3 DNA: TGCGCCAGCAGCCAAGATGACAGGGGCACCGGGGAGCTGTTTTTT. This translates into CASSQDDRGTGELFF. The rearrangement joins TRBV4-1 to TRBJ2-2; TRBD1 agrees at 8 bases. J was trimmed by 4 bases and V by 0 bases; bases with no gene match: 1. This CDR3 contains 15 residues. Looked up from germline, CDR1 is MGHRA and CDR2 is YSYEKL.

The chain has TRBV5-1 and TRBJ1-2, with D tentatively TRBD1 (5 bases). Trimming cost V 1 base and J 2 bases, with 12 bases left between them. Germline-derived CDR1 and CDR2 are SGHRS and YFSETQ. The CDR3 loop spans 15 amino acids. Written as DNA, the CDR3 is TGCGCCAGCAGCTTGATGCAGGGACCAAACTATGGCTACACCTTC. Translation: CASSLMQGPNYGYTF.